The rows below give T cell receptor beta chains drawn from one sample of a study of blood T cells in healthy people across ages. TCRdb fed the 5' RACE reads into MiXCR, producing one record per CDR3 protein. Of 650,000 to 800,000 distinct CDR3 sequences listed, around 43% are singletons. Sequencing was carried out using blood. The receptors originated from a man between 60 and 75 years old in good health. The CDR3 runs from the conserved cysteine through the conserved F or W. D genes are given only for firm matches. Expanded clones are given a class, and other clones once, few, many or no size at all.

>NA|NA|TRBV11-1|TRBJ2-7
TGTGCCAGCAGCGCCACAGGAGCCTACGAGCAGTACTTC
CASSATGAYEQYF
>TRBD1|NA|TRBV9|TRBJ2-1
TGTGCCAGCAGCGCCGGGACAGGGGATAGCAATGAGCAGTTCTTC
CASSAGTGDSNEQFF
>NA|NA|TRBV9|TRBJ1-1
TGTGCCAGCAGCGCCCCGGGGGGGGCTGAAGCTTTCTTT
CASSAPGGAEAFF
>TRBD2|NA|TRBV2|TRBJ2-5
TGTGCCAGCAGTGCCGGACTAGCGGGGGCCCCGGAGACCCAGTACTTC
CASSAGLAGAPETQYF
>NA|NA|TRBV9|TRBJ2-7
TGTGCCAGCAGCGTAGAGCCTGATTTCTACAATGAGCAGTACTTC
CASSVEPDFYNEQYF
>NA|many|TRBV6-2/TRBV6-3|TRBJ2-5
TGTGCCAGCAGTTACAGGGGGTTACGGGAGACCCAGTACTTC
CASSYRGLRETQYF
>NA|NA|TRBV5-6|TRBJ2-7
TGTGCCAGCAGCTTGTTCCAGGCAAATTCCTACGAGCAGTACTTC
CASSLFQANSYEQYF
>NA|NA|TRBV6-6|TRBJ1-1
TGTGCCAGCAGTTACTCGTTTACGTCTCAGGCGGAAGCTGAAGCTTTCTTT
CASSYSFTSQAEAEAFF
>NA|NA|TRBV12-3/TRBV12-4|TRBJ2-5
TGTGCCAGCAGTTTAGGGGCAGGGGAAAAAGAGACCCAGTACTTC
CASSLGAGEKETQYF
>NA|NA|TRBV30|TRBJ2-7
TGTGCCTGGAGTGCTGGGGGTACGACCTACGAGCAGTACTTC
CAWSAGGTTYEQYF
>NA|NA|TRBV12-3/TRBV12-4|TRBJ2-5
TGTGCCAGCAGTTTACCTTACTCCCAAGAGACCCAGTACTTC
CASSLPYSQETQYF
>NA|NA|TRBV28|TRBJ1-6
TGTGCCAGCAGTCCCCAGGGGTTTGGAGGTAATTCACCCCTCCACTTT
CASSPQGFGGNSPLHF
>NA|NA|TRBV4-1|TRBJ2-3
TGCGCCAGCAGCCAAGACGTATTTGGTACAGATACGCAGTATTTT
CASSQDVFGTDTQYF
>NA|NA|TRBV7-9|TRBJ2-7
TGTGCCAGCAGCCTCCCGGGCAGGGCCTACGAGCAGTACTTC
CASSLPGRAYEQYF
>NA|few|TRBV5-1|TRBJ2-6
TGCGCCAGCAGCGTACAGACATCTGGGGCCAACGTCCTGACTTTC
CASSVQTSGANVLTF
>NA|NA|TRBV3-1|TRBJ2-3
TGTGCGCGCAGGAGGAGAGAGATGGGTGCAGATACGCAGTATTTT
CARRRREMGADTQYF
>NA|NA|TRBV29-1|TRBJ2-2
TGCAGCGTTGAAGTGGCCAACCGGCCCGGGGAGCTGTTTTTT
CSVEVANRPGELFF
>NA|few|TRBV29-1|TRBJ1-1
TGCAGCGTCGACTCGGACAGACTTAACACTGAAGCTTTCTTT
CSVDSDRLNTEAFF
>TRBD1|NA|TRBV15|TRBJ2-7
TGTGCCACCAGCAAGGGGGACAGATGGGGCGAGCAGTACTTC
CATSKGDRWGEQYF
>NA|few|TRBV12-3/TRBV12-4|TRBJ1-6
TGTGCCAGCAAGCCAGGGAGCTCCTATAATTCACCCCTCCACTTT
CASKPGSSYNSPLHF
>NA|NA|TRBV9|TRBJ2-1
TGTGCCAGCAGCGTAGGAGATAGGGAGGATGAGCAGTTCTTC
CASSVGDREDEQFF
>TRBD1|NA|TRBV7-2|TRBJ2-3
TGTGCCAGCAGCTTTTACAGGGGACCCACAGATACGCAGTATTTT
CASSFYRGPTDTQYF
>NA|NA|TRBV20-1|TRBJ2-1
TGCAGTGCTAGTGACAGGCCCATGGATGATGAGCAGTTCTTC
CSASDRPMDDEQFF
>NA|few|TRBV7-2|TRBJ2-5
TGTGCCAGCAGCTTAGCCGCGGGGTCTGAGACCCAGTACTTC
CASSLAAGSETQYF
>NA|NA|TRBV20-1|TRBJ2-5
TGCAGTGCTGGAGATGCTTGGAGCCCCGAGCAAGAGACCCAGTACTTC
CSAGDAWSPEQETQYF
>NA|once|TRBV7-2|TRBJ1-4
TGTGCCAGCAGCTTAGCGCCGGGGGGAGGTAATGAAAAACTGTTTTTT
CASSLAPGGGNEKLFF
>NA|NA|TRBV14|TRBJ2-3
TGTGCCAGCAGCCAAGATCCCGGCGGCGGGAATACGCAGTATTTT
CASSQDPGGGNTQYF
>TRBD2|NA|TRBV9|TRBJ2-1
TGTGCCAGCAGCGTAGAGGGAGGGACCCACAATGAGCAGTTCTTC
CASSVEGGTHNEQFF
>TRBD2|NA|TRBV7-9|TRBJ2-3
TGTGCCAGCAGTCCGGGACTAGCGATAGATACGCAGTATTTT
CASSPGLAIDTQYF
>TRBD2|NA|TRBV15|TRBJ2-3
TGTGCCACCAGCAGGGGCCGGACTAGCGGGGAGTCAGATACGCAGTATTTT
CATSRGRTSGESDTQYF
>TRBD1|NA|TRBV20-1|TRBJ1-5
TGCAGTGCTCGGACAGGGGGCGCACGCAATCAGCCCCAGCATTTT
CSARTGGARNQPQHF
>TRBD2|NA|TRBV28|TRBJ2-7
TGTGCCAGCAGCCTTAGGGGCCGGACTAGAAGGGGCGAGCAGTACTTC
CASSLRGRTRRGEQYF
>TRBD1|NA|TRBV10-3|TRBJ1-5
TGTGCCATCAGTCCTATCGCCGGGACAGGGATATTAGGAGATCAGCCCCAGCATTTT
CAISPIAGTGILGDQPQHF
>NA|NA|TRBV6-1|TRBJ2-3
TGTGCCAGCAGAAGACAGCGGCTTTTCACAGATACGCAGTATTTT
CASRRQRLFTDTQYF
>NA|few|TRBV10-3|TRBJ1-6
TGTGCCATCAGTGTGAGTGGGGTTAATTCACCCCTCCACTTT
CAISVSGVNSPLHF
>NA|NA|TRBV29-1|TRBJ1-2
TGCAGCGATCGGGCCCTCTATGGCTACACCTTC
CSDRALYGYTF
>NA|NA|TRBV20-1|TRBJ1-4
TGCAGTGCTAGAGATGTGGTTGCAACTAATGAAAAACTGTTTTTT
CSARDVVATNEKLFF
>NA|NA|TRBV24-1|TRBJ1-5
TGTGCCACCGGATCAGGAGATAGCAATCAGCCCCAGCATTTT
CATGSGDSNQPQHF
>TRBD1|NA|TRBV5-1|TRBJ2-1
TGCGCCAGCAGCCTGGGACAGACCTCCTACGAGCAGTTCTTC
CASSLGQTSYEQFF
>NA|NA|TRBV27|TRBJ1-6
TGTGCCAGCAGCCTCGGGGGGCGCGGTTCACCCCTCCACTTT
CASSLGGRGSPLHF
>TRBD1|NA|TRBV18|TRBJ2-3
TGTGCCAGCTCACCTATAGTTGTCGGACAGGGAAACACAGATACGCAGTATTTT
CASSPIVVGQGNTDTQYF
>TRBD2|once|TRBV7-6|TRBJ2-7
TGTGCCAGCAGCTTAACGTCTAGGACTAGCGGGGGGGCCGGTCGCAACGAGCAGTACTTC
CASSLTSRTSGGAGRNEQYF
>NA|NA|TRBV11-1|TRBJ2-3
TGTGCCAGCAGCTTGGGATGGCAGGGGGGTACGCAGTATTTT
CASSLGWQGGTQYF
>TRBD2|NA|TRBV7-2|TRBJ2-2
TGTGCCAGCAGCACAGTCGTCAGACTAGCGGGTGACGGGGAGCTGTTTTTT
CASSTVVRLAGDGELFF
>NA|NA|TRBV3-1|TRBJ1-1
TGTGCCAGCAGCCCCCAGTCTAGGAACACTGAAGCTTTCTTT
CASSPQSRNTEAFF
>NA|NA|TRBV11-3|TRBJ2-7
TGTGCCAGCACCCTAGCGGCAACAGGGGGGGCTTACGAGCAGTACTTC
CASTLAATGGAYEQYF
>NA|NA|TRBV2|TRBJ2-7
TGTGCCAGCAGTGAGGGGCTACTCGTGGAGACCCGGTACTTC
CASSEGLLVETRYF
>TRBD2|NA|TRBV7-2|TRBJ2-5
TGTGCCAGCAGCCGACTAGCGGGGGAAGGAGAGACCCAGTACTTC
CASSRLAGEGETQYF
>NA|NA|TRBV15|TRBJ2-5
TGTGCCACCAGCGACAGAGGCCAGGGAGGCCAGTACTTC
CATSDRGQGGQYF
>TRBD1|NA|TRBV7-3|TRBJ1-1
TGTGCCAGCAGTGAAGGGACAGCAGCTTTCTTT
CASSEGTAAFF
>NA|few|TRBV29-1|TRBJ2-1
TGCAGCGTTCGGGGGGCCTCCTACAATGAGCAGTTCTTC
CSVRGASYNEQFF
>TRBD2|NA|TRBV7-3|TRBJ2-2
TGTGCCAGCAGCCTCCGGGGGGTGGGGGACCGAACGAACACCGGGGAGCTGTTTTTT
CASSLRGVGDRTNTGELFF